This TCR beta chain was obtained from a study of CD8 T cells in ankylosing spondylitis. Researchers built TCR beta libraries using quantitative 5'-RACE with molecular barcodes. TCRdb redid the calling of the 5' RACE reads with MiXCR, one entry per CDR3 protein. This sample has more than 650,000 distinct CDR3 sequences, with approximately 12% found just once. Study-level findings and limits: Reportedly, significant enrichment of disease-linked clones occurred in matched ankylosing spondylitis synovial fluid. Disease-linked clones, CD8+, were relatively rare in peripheral blood. In the blood and synovial fluid of reactive arthritis, some motif variants had been previously reported. Seven to nine highly homologous variants made up a TCR beta motif that seemed to typify ankylosing spondylitis blood.

As regards this clonotype: Its antigen is as yet unknown.

The TCR originated in a male donor with ankylosing spondylitis. Sequencing input: blood, either unsorted or a sorted T cell fraction (not recorded which).

CDR3 nucleotides: TGTGCCAGCTCACCAGCTGGACAAACCAACTATGGCTACACCTTC. Its protein is CASSPAGQTNYGYTF. This rearrangement joins TRBV18 to TRBJ1-2; D possibly corresponds to TRBD1 (5 bases). Germline assignment: CDR1 KGHSH and CDR2 LQKENI. Trimming removed 2 bases at V and 2 bases at J, with 12 bases between. This CDR3 is built from 15 residues. The full variable domain, rest sourced from reference TRBV18 and TRBJ1-2, is NAGVMQNPRHLVRRRGQEARLRCSPMKGHSHVYWYRQLPEEGLKFMVYLQKENIIDESGMPKERFSAEFPKEGPSILRIQQVVRGDSAAYFCASSPAGQTNYGYTFGSGTRLTVV.